The clone carrying this T cell receptor (beta chain) has just a few counts. These data come from a study of blood T cell repertoires in COVID-19. Study-wide context: The United States, Italy and Spain were the sources of the acute and convalescent COVID-19 samples.

The study recruited people aged about 18 to 95 years across about 25 US areas. Researchers sorted participants into cohorts using their self-reported clinical history. A case of COVID-19 had been met by exposed participants within 2 weeks before study entry. Method: immunoSEQ multiplex PCR; TCRdb's copy keeps in-frame clones and lacks some. Of about 430,000 clones in the sample, 70% to 90% were seen once. The CDR3 runs to 14 residues. The ends lost 3 bases at V and 6 bases at J; junction bases unmatched: 8. Germline lookup yields CDR1 MNHEY and CDR2 SVGEGT. Sequencing was carried out using PBMCs or T cells enriched from blood (not recorded which). This sequence joins TRBV6-2 or TRBV6-3 and TRBJ2-7; 7 bases are a match to TRBD1. The receptor was derived from a woman younger than 35 who had been exposed to COVID-19. CDR3 DNA: TGTGCCAGCAGTTATGGCAGGACAGGAACCGAGCAGTACTTC. Its translation is CASSYGRTGTEQYF.